A single sample is the source of the 27 T cell receptor beta chains below, sequenced in a study of blood T cell repertoires in COVID-19. The table came from immunoSEQ multiplex PCR; TCRdb's copy has only in-frame clones and leaves some out. Of under 450,000 clones listed, 90% to 95% are singletons. Input material: PBMCs or T cells enriched from blood (not recorded which). All receptors derive from a woman in her thirties or forties who had been exposed to COVID-19.

The rearrangement uses TRBV19 and TRBJ1-1; tentatively, D is TRBD1 (5 bases). Trimming pared 6 bases from V and 4 bases from J, leaving 12 bases between. The germline CDR1 and CDR2 sequences are LNHDA and SQIVND (reference sequence). The CDR3 extends over 13 amino acids. Here the CDR3 reads CASSVGGGTEAFF. CDR3 DNA: TGTGCCAGTAGCGTCGGCGGGGGCACTGAAGCTTTCTTT.

The chain has TRBV2 and TRBJ1-2; D is undetermined. The V end was cut by 8 bases, the J end by 4 bases, with 11 bases between. The CDR3 is made up of 12 amino acids. CDR1 SNHLY and CDR2 FYNNEI come from the germline V gene. CDR3 DNA: TGTGCCAGCCGATCGACAAGCTATGGCTACACCTTC. This translates into CASRSTSYGYTF.

J is TRBJ1-1 and V is TRBV5-1; TRBD1 agrees at 9 bases. The germline V gene has CDR1 SGHRS and CDR2 YFSETQ. With 3 bases clipped from V and 5 bases from J, the junction kept 20 bases outside the gene matches. The CDR3 has 19 amino acids. In DNA form, the CDR3 reads TGCGCCAGCAGCTCAAGAAAACTGGGACAGGGTATTCGGTCGACTGAAGCTTTCTTT. This sequence encodes CASSSRKLGQGIRSTEAFF.

The CDR3 here is CASSTDAGGYNSPLHF. The CDR3, as DNA: TGTGCCAGCAGCACGGACGCAGGGGGCTATAATTCACCCCTCCACTTT. This chain joins TRBV7-2 and TRBJ1-6; 7 bases are a match to TRBD1. Per the germline V gene, CDR1 is SGHTA and CDR2 is FQGNSA. V was clipped by 5 bases and J by 3 bases; unmatched bases: 7. CDR3 length: 16 amino acids.

This chain uses TRBV19 with TRBJ2-2, with TRBD2 matching over 7 bases. The germline V gene has CDR1 LNHDA and CDR2 SQIVND (reference sequence). Trimming removed 7 bases from V and 0 bases from J; junction bases left unmatched: 14. The CDR3 extends over 18 amino acids. CDR3 DNA: TGTGCCAGTACCCCTCGGGGAAATGGACTAGCGAACACCGGGGAGCTGTTTTTT. It translates to CASTPRGNGLANTGELFF. The full variable domain, with the rest looked up from reference TRBV19 and TRBJ2-2, is DGGITQSPKYLFRKEGQNVTLSCEQNLNHDAMYWYRQDPGQGLRLIYYSQIVNDFQKGDIAEGYSVSREKKESFPLTVTSAQKNPTAFYLCASTPRGNGLANTGELFFGEGSRLTVL.

The V and J genes are TRBV6-5 and TRBJ1-1; D is ambiguous. Germline lookup yields CDR1 MNHEY and CDR2 SVGAGI. CDR3 size: 14 residues. V lost 7 bases to trimming and J lost 11 bases, with 23 bases between them. CDR3 sequence: CASTPTVSIGGAFF. CDR3 nucleotide sequence: TGTGCCAGCACCCCGACGGTCTCTATCGGAGGGGCTTTCTTT.

This chain connects TRBV27 to TRBJ1-5; perhaps TRBD1 as D (5 bases). The germline V and J ends were trimmed by 3 bases and 5 bases, with 11 bases remaining between them. This CDR3 is built from 14 residues. The germline CDR1 and CDR2 sequences are MNHEY and SMNVEV (reference sequence). The CDR3 coding sequence is TGTGCCAGCAGTTTGATGGGGGGGGATCAGCCCCAGCATTTT. It specifies CASSLMGGDQPQHF.

This clone was counted only a few times. V gene TRBV5-6 combines with J gene TRBJ1-5; 8 nucleotides align to TRBD1. The J segment lost 7 bases and the V segment lost 2 bases, leaving 5 bases of the junction unmatched. Germline lookup yields CDR1 SGHDT and CDR2 YYEEEE. This CDR3 spans 14 amino acids. Here the CDR3 reads CASSFQGAQQPQHF. CDR3 nucleotide sequence: TGTGCCAGCAGCTTCCAGGGGGCACAACAGCCCCAGCATTTT. Variable domain in full (rest from reference TRBV5-6 and TRBJ1-5): DAGVTQSPTHLIKTRGQQVTLRCSPKSGHDTVSWYQQALGQGPQFIFQYYEEEERQRGNFPDRFSGHQFPNYSSELNVNALLLGDSALYLCASSFQGAQQPQHFGDGTRLSIL.

This rearrangement joins TRBV6-1 to TRBJ2-1; the D gene is possibly TRBD2 (6 bases). The germline V gene has CDR1 MNHNS and CDR2 SASEGT. The CDR3 covers 16 residues. Trimming stripped 4 bases from V and 0 bases from J, with 13 bases between. Here the CDR3 DNA reads TGTGCCAGCAGTGGGAGGGGCACGAGCTCCTACAATGAGCAGTTCTTC. Translation: CASSGRGTSSYNEQFF.

V is TRBV7-2 and J is TRBJ1-4; 7 bases agree with TRBD1. The J segment lost 4 bases and the V segment lost 4 bases, leaving 9 bases of the junction unmatched. Looked up from germline, CDR1 is SGHTA and CDR2 is FQGNSA. CDR3 length: 16 residues. CDR3 loop: CASSSYRGTVNEKLFF. DNA of the CDR3: TGTGCCAGCAGCTCCTATCGGGGGACAGTTAATGAAAAACTGTTTTTT.

V and J are TRBV19 and TRBJ1-5; D remains ambiguous. CDR1 and CDR2 (germline): LNHDA, SQIVND (reference sequence). The CDR3 has 13 residues. V gave up 2 bases and J gave up 3 bases, with 5 bases separating them. CDR3 nucleotide sequence: TGTGCCAGTAGTATACAGGTCAATCAGCCCCAGCATTTT. Its protein is CASSIQVNQPQHF.

The chain uses TRBV15 and TRBJ2-5; 10 nucleotides match TRBD1. The germline V gene encodes CDR1 LNHNV and CDR2 YYDKDF (reference sequence). This CDR3 has 16 residues. V shed 2 bases and J 4 bases; nucleotides not matched to a gene: 7. CDR3 nucleotide sequence: TGTGCCACCAGCAGACGGACAGGGGGACGGGGAGAGACCCAGTACTTC. It codes for CATSRRTGGRGETQYF.

The gene calls are TRBV14 and TRBJ1-2; tentative D call: TRBD1 (5 bases). Germline CDR1 SGHDN, CDR2 FVKESK. The ends were cut back, 2 bases at V and 1 base at J, with 8 bases in the middle. The CDR3 loop spans 14 amino acids. CDR3: CASSQRQINYGYTF. DNA for the CDR3: TGTGCCAGCAGCCAAAGACAGATTAACTATGGCTACACCTTC.

The sample holds one count of this clone. The V and J genes are TRBV3-1 (or the pseudogene TRBV3-2) and TRBJ2-1; TRBD2 matches at 8 bases. Germline V CDR1 and CDR2: LGHDT, YNNKEL (reference sequence). The CDR3 spans 19 residues. V lost 4 bases, J lost 0 bases, and 14 bases stayed unmatched. CDR3 loop: CASSPQFGGSGASYNEQFF. The CDR3 nucleotides are TGTGCCAGCAGCCCCCAGTTCGGCGGTAGCGGGGCCTCCTACAATGAGCAGTTCTTC.

The chain uses TRBV5-5 and TRBJ1-5, with D maybe TRBD1 (5 bases). CDR3 length: 16 residues. Trimming stripped 0 bases from V and 0 bases from J, with 10 bases between. Germline V gene sequence: CDR1 SGHKS, CDR2 YYEKEE (reference sequence). Written as DNA, the CDR3 is TGTGCCAGCAGCTTGGGACAGCCTAATAGCAATCAGCCCCAGCATTTT. Translating gives CASSLGQPNSNQPQHF.

The rearrangement joins TRBV2 to TRBJ1-2; 7 bases align to TRBD1. After removal of 4 bases from V and 5 bases from J, the junction contained 13 bases not matched to a gene. This CDR3 has 16 amino acids. Germline CDR1 reads SNHLY; CDR2 reads FYNNEI. This CDR3 is CASSGAARQGDYGYTF. CDR3 DNA: TGTGCCAGCAGTGGGGCGGCTCGACAGGGTGATTATGGCTACACCTTC.

V gene TRBV6-5 combines with J gene TRBJ1-5, with TRBD1 matching 9 bases. Germline CDR1 reads MNHEY; CDR2 reads SVGAGI. The J segment lost 5 bases and the V segment lost 5 bases, leaving 7 bases of the junction unmatched. This CDR3 is built from 15 residues. CDR3 sequence (DNA): TGTGCCAGCAGTCGTACTACAGGGGGCGATCAGCCCCAGCATTTT. Amino acid sequence: CASSRTTGGDQPQHF.

The chain links TRBV28 to TRBJ1-4; D might be TRBD1 (5 bases). This CDR3 comprises 15 residues. From germline, CDR1 is MDHEN and CDR2 SYDVKM. V was shortened by 0 bases and J by 0 bases, with 5 bases between the two germline ends. In DNA form, the CDR3 reads TGTGCCAGCAGTTTATGGACAGCAACTAATGAAAAACTGTTTTTT. It translates to CASSLWTATNEKLFF.

The chain is built from TRBV25-1 and TRBJ1-2; D not certain. The CDR3 runs 11 residues. Between the trimmed V and J ends, which lost 7 bases and 3 bases, there was a span of 6 bases. Germline lookup yields CDR1 MGHDK and CDR2 SYGVNS. The CDR3 DNA reads as TGTGCCAGCAAGGGAGACTATGGCTACACCTTC. Amino acid sequence: CASKGDYGYTF.

This chain uses TRBV10-1 with TRBJ2-7, with a possible D match to TRBD1 (5 bases). Germline lookup yields CDR1 WNHNN and CDR2 SYGVQD (reference sequence). Trimming took off 0 bases at V and 4 bases at J, with 10 bases between the two ends. The CDR3 has 14 amino acids. For the CDR3, the DNA is TGCGCCAGCAGTGAGTCCTCAGGGCGTTACGAGCAGTACTTC. Translated, it gives CASSESSGRYEQYF.

The chain recombines TRBV7-8 with TRBJ1-4, with 7 bases lining up with TRBD1. The CDR3 has 14 amino acids. Trimming removed 5 bases from V and 3 bases from J; junction bases left unmatched: 3. CDR1 SGHVS and CDR2 FQNEAQ come from the germline V gene. For the CDR3, the DNA is TGTGCCAGCAGCGGGGGACAGCCTAATGAAAAACTGTTTTTT. Translated, it gives CASSGGQPNEKLFF.

CDR3 protein: CASSNLTGLNYGYTF. The CDR3 DNA sequence: TGTGCCAGCAGCAACCTGACAGGCCTAAACTATGGCTACACCTTC. This chain links TRBV21-1 with TRBJ1-2; the DNA was not compared with TRBD1, the D call given in the table. TRBV21-1 is a pseudogene. The CDR3 runs to 15 residues.

The CDR3 reads CASSDLAGGSREQFF. CDR3 nucleotides: TGTGCCAGCAGCGACCTAGCGGGAGGGTCGAGGGAGCAGTTCTTC. The V and J genes are TRBV6-4 and TRBJ2-1; 12 nucleotides line up with TRBD2. The V segment lost 6 bases and the J segment 10 bases; nucleotides outside the gene matches: 10. Germline CDR1 reads MRHNA; CDR2 reads SNTAGT. CDR3 length equals 15 residues.

The rearrangement links TRBV7-2 to TRBJ1-2; TRBD1 is a possible D gene (6 bases). Per the germline V gene, CDR1 is SGHTA and CDR2 is FQGNSA. Trimming pared 5 bases from V and 4 bases from J, leaving 14 bases between. CDR3 length equals 14 residues. The CDR3 region has the DNA TGTGCCAGCAGCACAGTTGGGGGCAGCTATGGCTACACCTTC. Translating gives CASSTVGGSYGYTF.

The CDR3 nucleotides are TGTGCCAGCAGCCACCCCGGGACTACCCTTCGGGGGAATGAGCAGTTCTTC. Residues: CASSHPGTTLRGNEQFF. V and J are TRBV14 and TRBJ2-1, with 7 bases fitting TRBD2. The junction had 15 bases not matched to a gene; V was cut back by 3 bases and J by 7 bases. Germline CDR1 is SGHDN and CDR2 is FVKESK. The CDR3 spans 17 residues.

V gene TRBV6-2 or TRBV6-3 combines with J gene TRBJ2-7, with 9 bases that match TRBD2. V lost 0 bases, J lost 6 bases, and 12 bases stayed unmatched. In germline, CDR1 is MNHEY, CDR2 SVGEGT. The CDR3 contains 17 residues. CDR3 nucleotide sequence: TGTGCCAGCAGTTACTCGAAAGCGACTAGCGGAACTCCCGAGCAGTACTTC. Protein product: CASSYSKATSGTPEQYF.

The CDR3: CASSIGQDGSPLHF. Here the CDR3 DNA reads TGTGCCAGTAGTATCGGACAGGACGGCTCACCCCTCCACTTT. The J gene is TRBJ1-6, the V gene TRBV19, with 7 nucleotides matching TRBD1. V shed 3 bases and J 10 bases; nucleotides not matched to a gene: 6. The CDR3 sequence is 14 residues long. The germline gives CDR1 LNHDA, CDR2 SQIVND (reference sequence). Using reference TRBV19 and TRBJ1-6 for the parts outside the CDR3, the full variable domain is DGGITQSPKYLFRKEGQNVTLSCEQNLNHDAMYWYRQDPGQGLRLIYYSQIVNDFQKGDIAEGYSVSREKKESFPLTVTSAQKNPTAFYLCASSIGQDGSPLHFGNGTRLTVT.